These T cell receptor beta chains were read from a single sample in a study of cytomegalovirus exposure and HLA in healthy donors. Using immunoSEQ multiplex PCR, the repertoire was profiled, and TCRdb retains in-frame clones only, with some absent. Of approximately 120,000 clones in the sample, around 73% were seen once. Material: PBMCs. Receptor source: a man aged 55 to 69 in good health and CMV-seropositive. Both conserved end residues are part of each CDR3. Each record gives: D gene, clone size, J gene, V gene, CDR3 DNA, CDR3 protein. The D gene is left open where the match is weak. Size is omitted from some rows. Given values are once, few, many or a class for expanded clones.

D: .; size: many; J: TRBJ2-7; V: TRBV7-9; DNA: TGTGCCAGCAGCCGGTCCTACGAGCAGTACTTC; CDR3: CASSRSYEQYF
D: .; size: .; J: TRBJ1-2; V: TRBV5-6; DNA: TGTGCCAGCAGCCCGGCCACGGGGGATGGCTACACCTTC; CDR3: CASSPATGDGYTF
D: TRBD2; size: .; J: TRBJ2-5; V: TRBV2; DNA: TGTGCCAGCAGTGTCCTAGCGGGAGGTCAAGAGACCCAGTACTTC; CDR3: CASSVLAGGQETQYF
D: TRBD2; size: .; J: TRBJ2-2; V: TRBV5-1; DNA: TGCGCCAGCAGCATGGGACTAGCGGGGGTTACCGGGGAGCTGTTTTTT; CDR3: CASSMGLAGVTGELFF
D: TRBD1; size: .; J: TRBJ1-5; V: TRBV19; DNA: TGTGCCAGCTCCATCGGGACAGGGGGCGCCCGGCAGCCCCAGCATTTT; CDR3: CASSIGTGGARQPQHF
D: TRBD2; size: .; J: TRBJ2-3; V: TRBV5-4; DNA: TGTGCCAGCAGCTTAACAGCGGGGGGGGATACGCAGTATTTT; CDR3: CASSLTAGGDTQYF
D: TRBD2; size: .; J: TRBJ2-7; V: TRBV5-6; DNA: TGTGCCAGCAGACAAGGGGAACTAGCGGGTCCCTACGAGCAGTACTTC; CDR3: CASRQGELAGPYEQYF
D: TRBD1; size: .; J: TRBJ2-2; V: TRBV7-9; DNA: TGTGCCAGCAGCTTAAGGACAGGTGCGGCCGGGGAGCTGTTTTTT; CDR3: CASSLRTGAAGELFF
D: .; size: .; J: TRBJ1-4; V: TRBV9; DNA: TGTGCCAGCAGCTCGGGTAGGGGAACTAATGAAAAACTGTTTTTT; CDR3: CASSSGRGTNEKLFF
D: TRBD1; size: .; J: TRBJ2-7; V: TRBV27; DNA: TGTGCCAGCAGTTTAGTGACAGGGATGGCCTACGAGCAGTACTTC; CDR3: CASSLVTGMAYEQYF
D: .; size: .; J: TRBJ1-5; V: TRBV15; DNA: TGTGCCACCAGCAGAGATATGTGGGGGGACCAGCCCCAGCATTTT; CDR3: CATSRDMWGDQPQHF
D: TRBD1; size: .; J: TRBJ2-1; V: TRBV9; DNA: TGTGCCAGCAGCTCTTCAGGGGGCCCCAGCTCCTACAATGAGCAGTTCTTC; CDR3: CASSSSGGPSSYNEQFF
D: TRBD1; size: .; J: TRBJ2-7; V: TRBV19; DNA: TGTGCCAGTAGTTCTTTCTTCCGGGACAGGGCCGACGAGCAGTACTTC; CDR3: CASSSFFRDRADEQYF
D: TRBD1; size: .; J: TRBJ2-5; V: TRBV28; DNA: TGTGCCAGCAGTCTCCCGGGACAGAGGCACGAGACCCAGTACTTC; CDR3: CASSLPGQRHETQYF
D: .; size: .; J: TRBJ2-7; V: TRBV28; DNA: TGTGCCAGCAGTTTATTTCCCAAAAGCAACGAGCAGTACTTC; CDR3: CASSLFPKSNEQYF
D: .; size: .; J: TRBJ1-5; V: TRBV28; DNA: TGTGCCAGCAGTCTCCTACAGGGCGTTCAGCCCCAGCATTTT; CDR3: CASSLLQGVQPQHF
D: .; size: .; J: TRBJ2-5; V: TRBV6-5; DNA: TGTGCCAGCAGTTTAGGGGGGGCGCTTGGGGAGACCCAGTACTTC; CDR3: CASSLGGALGETQYF
D: .; size: once; J: TRBJ1-2; V: TRBV19; DNA: TGTGCCAGTAGCGACAGCTCCTATGGCTACACCTTC; CDR3: CASSDSSYGYTF
D: TRBD1; size: .; J: TRBJ2-5; V: TRBV9; DNA: TGTGCCAGCAGCGTAGACAGGGGTGGCGAGACCCAGTACTTC; CDR3: CASSVDRGGETQYF
D: .; size: .; J: TRBJ2-2; V: TRBV19; DNA: TGTGCCAGTAGTCCCCGGACAGATTACACCGGGGAGCTGTTTTTT; CDR3: CASSPRTDYTGELFF
D: TRBD1; size: .; J: TRBJ1-3; V: TRBV7-2; DNA: TGTGCCAGCAGCTTAGGGGACAGGGGTGGAAACACCATATATTTT; CDR3: CASSLGDRGGNTIYF
D: .; size: .; J: TRBJ2-7; V: TRBV2; DNA: TGTGCCAGCAGGGAAACAGGAAACGAGCAGTACTTC; CDR3: CASRETGNEQYF
D: TRBD1; size: .; J: TRBJ1-3; V: TRBV9; DNA: TGTGCCAGCAGCCCGGGGACAGCCTCTGGAAACACCATATATTTT; CDR3: CASSPGTASGNTIYF
D: TRBD1; size: once; J: TRBJ2-7; V: TRBV2; DNA: TGTGCCAGCAGTGTAGGACAGGGTGGCTACGAGCAGTACTTC; CDR3: CASSVGQGGYEQYF
D: TRBD2; size: .; J: TRBJ2-7; V: TRBV9; DNA: TGTGCCAGCAGTTGGGGGGAGGGAAAGAGCCACGAGCAGTACTTC; CDR3: CASSWGEGKSHEQYF
D: .; size: .; J: TRBJ1-1; V: TRBV5-4; DNA: TGTGCCAGCAGCCCCTCATGGAGGGAAAACACTGAAGCTTTCTTT; CDR3: CASSPSWRENTEAFF
D: TRBD1; size: .; J: TRBJ1-1; V: TRBV7-9; DNA: TGTGCCAGCAGCTCCTACAGGGGCCTGAACACTGAAGCTTTCTTT; CDR3: CASSSYRGLNTEAFF
D: TRBD1; size: .; J: TRBJ1-3; V: TRBV5-1; DNA: TGCGCCAGCAGACCGTCGACAGGGCGGGCGTCTGGAAACACCATATATTTT; CDR3: CASRPSTGRASGNTIYF
D: .; size: .; J: TRBJ2-4; V: TRBV5-1; DNA: TGCGCCAGCAGCCTAGACCCAGGGGTGGGCATTCAGTACTTC; CDR3: CASSLDPGVGIQYF
D: .; size: .; J: TRBJ1-4; V: TRBV5-1; DNA: TGCGCCAGCAGCCGCGACGAGGGGAGGAGTGAAAAACTGTTTTTT; CDR3: CASSRDEGRSEKLFF
D: TRBD1; size: .; J: TRBJ2-5; V: TRBV5-4; DNA: TGTGCCAGCAGCTTAAGACAGGGTCGGGAGACCCAGTACTTC; CDR3: CASSLRQGRETQYF
D: .; size: few; J: TRBJ1-3; V: TRBV2; DNA: TGTGCCAGCAGTGAAGCTGAGGCGACTGGAAACACCATATATTTT; CDR3: CASSEAEATGNTIYF
D: .; size: .; J: TRBJ1-6; V: TRBV5-4; DNA: TGTGCCAGCAGCTTGGGGGAGCGGAATTCACCCCTCCACTTT; CDR3: CASSLGERNSPLHF
D: .; size: .; J: TRBJ1-5; V: TRBV30; DNA: TGTGCCTGGGGCGGTTACAATCAGCCCCAGCATTTT; CDR3: CAWGGYNQPQHF
D: TRBD1; size: .; J: TRBJ2-7; V: TRBV5-1; DNA: TGCGCCAGCAGCTTAGAGACAGGGGCCTACGAGCAGTACTTC; CDR3: CASSLETGAYEQYF
D: .; size: .; J: TRBJ1-5; V: TRBV1; DNA: TGCACCAGCAGCCAAGATCCAAAATTGGGCAGGTATAGCAATCAGCCCCAGCATTTT; CDR3: CTSSQDPKLGRYSNQPQHF
D: .; size: .; J: TRBJ1-2; V: TRBV7-2; DNA: TGTGCCAGCAGCCCTGGGCCGCGGGACTATGGCTACACCTTC; CDR3: CASSPGPRDYGYTF
D: .; size: once; J: TRBJ1-1; V: TRBV5-1; DNA: TGCGCCAGCAGCTGGGTATCGGGGAACACTGAAGCCTTCTTT; CDR3: CASSWVSGNTEAFF
D: TRBD1; size: .; J: TRBJ1-2; V: TRBV28; DNA: TGTGCCAGCAGTTTAACAGGACAGGGTGGTTATTCGGGGGGCTACACCTTC; CDR3: CASSLTGQGGYSGGYTF
D: .; size: few; J: TRBJ1-1; V: TRBV7-9; DNA: TGTGCCAGCAGCTCTAGACAGGCCAAGAACACTGAAGCTTTCTTT; CDR3: CASSSRQAKNTEAFF
D: .; size: .; J: TRBJ2-7; V: TRBV6-1; DNA: TGTGCCAGCAGTGAACGGGGGGCTTACGAGCAGTACTTC; CDR3: CASSERGAYEQYF
D: TRBD1; size: .; J: TRBJ1-3; V: TRBV6-5; DNA: TGTGCCAGCAGTTACGACCGGGACAGCCGAAACACCATATATTTT; CDR3: CASSYDRDSRNTIYF
D: .; size: .; J: TRBJ2-1; V: TRBV11-1; DNA: TGTGCCAGCAGCTTGAGGCAGGGGCTCTACAATGAGCAGTTCTTC; CDR3: CASSLRQGLYNEQFF
D: .; size: few; J: TRBJ1-1; V: TRBV5-8; DNA: TGTGCCAGTCAGCTCAGGCTATCCAACACTGAAGCTTTCTTT; CDR3: CASQLRLSNTEAFF
D: TRBD1; size: once; J: TRBJ2-3; V: TRBV5-4; DNA: TGTGCCAGCAGCAACCCTCAGGGGGCTGCAGATACGCAGTATTTT; CDR3: CASSNPQGAADTQYF
D: TRBD1; size: .; J: TRBJ1-1; V: TRBV2; DNA: TGTGCCAGCAGGGTTGACAGGGTCACTGAAGCTTTCTTT; CDR3: CASRVDRVTEAFF
D: .; size: .; J: TRBJ1-2; V: TRBV11-2; DNA: TGTGCCAGCAGCTTAGGGGCAGGGGTGCCATATGGCTACACCTTC; CDR3: CASSLGAGVPYGYTF
D: .; size: .; J: TRBJ2-3; V: TRBV19; DNA: TGTGCCAGTAAGGGGTCAACAGACACAGATACGCAGTATTTT; CDR3: CASKGSTDTDTQYF
D: .; size: once; J: TRBJ2-3; V: TRBV7-8; DNA: TGTGCCAGCAGCGGGGGGGGCTTAGATACGCAGTATTTT; CDR3: CASSGGGLDTQYF
D: TRBD1; size: once; J: TRBJ1-4; V: TRBV7-9; DNA: TGTGCCAGCAGCGAAACAGGGACAGCAACTAATGAAAAACTGTTTTTT; CDR3: CASSETGTATNEKLFF
D: .; size: .; J: TRBJ2-3; V: TRBV29-1; DNA: TGCAGCGTGGACTGGCCTGAGAGGGATACGCAGTATTTT; CDR3: CSVDWPERDTQYF
D: .; size: .; J: TRBJ1-5; V: TRBV5-1; DNA: TGCGCCAGCAGCTTGGAGGGACATAGCAATCAGCCCCAGCATTTT; CDR3: CASSLEGHSNQPQHF
D: TRBD2; size: .; J: TRBJ2-5; V: TRBV9; DNA: TGTGCCAGCGGGCGGTCGGGGGGGCTAGAAGAGACCCAGTACTTC; CDR3: CASGRSGGLEETQYF